Below are 8 T cell receptor beta chains sequenced from a single sample in a study of cytomegalovirus exposure and HLA in healthy donors. Amplification used 60 Vbeta primers and 13 Jbeta primers. Produced via immunoSEQ multiplex PCR; TCRdb's table is partial and in-frame only. The profile shows roughly 100,000 clones, roughly 80% of them singletons. Sequenced sample: PBMCs. All receptors come from a female donor in good health and CMV-seropositive.

CDR3: CASSSRADYNEQFF. As DNA, the CDR3 is TGTGCCAGCAGTTCCCGAGCGGACTACAATGAGCAGTTCTTC. The chain joins TRBV6-4 to TRBJ2-1; TRBD2 is a possible D gene (5 bases). The CDR3 is 14 amino acids. V lost 5 bases to trimming and J lost 3 bases, with 11 bases between them. Germline-derived CDR1 and CDR2 are MRHNA and SNTAGT.

The chain employs TRBV18 and TRBJ1-4, with 9 bases identical to TRBD1. The length of the CDR3 is 14 residues. Germline loops: CDR1 KGHSH, CDR2 LQKENI. With 3 bases clipped from V and 7 bases from J, the junction kept 3 bases outside the gene matches. The CDR3 region has the DNA TGTGCCAGCTCACCGGGACAGGGTGGTGAAAAACTGTTTTTT. Protein: CASSPGQGGEKLFF.

The J gene is TRBJ1-5, the V gene TRBV4-1, with D uncertain. The CDR3 has 15 residues. V shed 1 base and J shed 0 bases, with 7 bases lying between them. Germline lookup yields CDR1 MGHRA and CDR2 YSYEKL. CDR3 protein: CASSQGAVSNQPQHF. The DNA for the CDR3 is TGCGCCAGCAGCCAAGGGGCAGTTAGCAATCAGCCCCAGCATTTT.

This clone appeared a single time. The chain couples TRBV29-1 to TRBJ1-3; D remains unclear. V lost 6 bases and J lost 3, with 15 bases in between. This CDR3 is built from 14 residues. Germline V gene lookup returns CDR1 SQVTM and CDR2 ANQGSEA. The CDR3 here is CSVLRGLDGNTIYF. CDR3 nucleotide sequence: TGCAGCGTCCTCAGAGGACTAGATGGAAACACCATATATTTT.

This clone was seen more than once but under ten times. The V and J genes are TRBV19 and TRBJ1-2, with 7 nucleotides matching TRBD1. With V trimmed by 9 bases and J by 6 bases, 7 bases remained unmatched. The CDR3 runs 12 residues. The germline gives CDR1 LNHDA, CDR2 SQIVND (reference sequence). In DNA, the CDR3 is TGTGCCAGCAAGACAGGGTGGCATGGCTACACCTTC. Translating it yields CASKTGWHGYTF.

The chain uses TRBV4-1 and TRBJ2-6; 8 bases fit TRBD1. The CDR3 covers 18 residues. The germline V gene encodes CDR1 MGHRA and CDR2 YSYEKL. The trim removed 5 bases at V and 0 bases at J, leaving 9 bases unmatched. The DNA for the CDR3 is TGCGCCAGCAGCGGACGGACAGGGACCGGCTCTGGGGCCAACGTCCTGACTTTC. Residues: CASSGRTGTGSGANVLTF.

This chain connects TRBV5-1 to TRBJ2-1; 7 bases map to TRBD2. V lost 3 bases and J lost 1; bases outside the gene matches: 10. Per the germline V gene, CDR1 is SGHRS and CDR2 is YFSETQ. The CDR3 runs to 17 residues. CDR3 nucleotides: TGCGCCAGCAGCTCGAGGGCGGCGGGGGTGTCCTACAATGAGCAGTTCTTC. Its protein product is CASSSRAAGVSYNEQFF.

The chain employs TRBV28 and TRBJ1-5, with D possibly matching TRBD1 (5 bases). Trimming removed 2 bases at V and 5 bases at J, with 13 bases between. The CDR3 is 15 residues long. Germline CDR1 MDHEN, CDR2 SYDVKM. The CDR3 is CASSLDQGWDQPQHF. DNA of the CDR3: TGTGCCAGCAGTTTAGACCAGGGTTGGGATCAGCCCCAGCATTTT.